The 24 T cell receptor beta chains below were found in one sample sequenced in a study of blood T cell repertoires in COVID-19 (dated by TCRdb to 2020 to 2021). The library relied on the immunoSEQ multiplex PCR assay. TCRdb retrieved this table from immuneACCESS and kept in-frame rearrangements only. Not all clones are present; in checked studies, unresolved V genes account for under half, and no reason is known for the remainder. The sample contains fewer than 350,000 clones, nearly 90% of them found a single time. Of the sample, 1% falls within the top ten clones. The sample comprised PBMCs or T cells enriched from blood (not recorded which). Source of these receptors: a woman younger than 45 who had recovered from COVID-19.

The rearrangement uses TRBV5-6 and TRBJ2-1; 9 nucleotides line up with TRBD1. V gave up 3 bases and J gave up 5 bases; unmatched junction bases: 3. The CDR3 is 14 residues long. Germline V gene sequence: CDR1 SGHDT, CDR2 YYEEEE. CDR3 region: CASSWGTGNNEQFF. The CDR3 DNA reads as TGTGCCAGCAGCTGGGGGACAGGGAACAATGAGCAGTTCTTC.

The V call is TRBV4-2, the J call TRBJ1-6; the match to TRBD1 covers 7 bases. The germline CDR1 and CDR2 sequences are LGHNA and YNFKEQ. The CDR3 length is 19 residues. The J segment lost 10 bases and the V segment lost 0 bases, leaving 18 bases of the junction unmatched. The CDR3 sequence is CASSQDSPVRGDRNSPLHF. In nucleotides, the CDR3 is TGTGCCAGCAGCCAAGACTCCCCAGTAAGGGGGGACAGAAACTCACCCCTCCACTTT.

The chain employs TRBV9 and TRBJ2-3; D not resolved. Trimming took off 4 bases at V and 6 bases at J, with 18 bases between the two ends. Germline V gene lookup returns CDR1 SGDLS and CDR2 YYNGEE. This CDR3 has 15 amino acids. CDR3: CASSQEAKPADTQYF. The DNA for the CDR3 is TGTGCCAGCAGCCAAGAGGCCAAACCCGCTGATACGCAGTATTTT.

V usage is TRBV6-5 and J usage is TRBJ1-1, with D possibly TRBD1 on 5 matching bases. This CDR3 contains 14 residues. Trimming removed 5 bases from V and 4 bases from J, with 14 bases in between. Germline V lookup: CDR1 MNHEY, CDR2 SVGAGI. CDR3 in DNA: TGTGCCAGCAGTCTAAGGCAGGGAGGCACTGAAGCTTTCTTT. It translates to CASSLRQGGTEAFF.

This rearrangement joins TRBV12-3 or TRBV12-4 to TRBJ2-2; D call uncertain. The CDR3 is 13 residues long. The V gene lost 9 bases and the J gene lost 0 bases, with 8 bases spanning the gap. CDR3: CASIDANTGELFF. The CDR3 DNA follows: TGTGCCAGTATAGATGCGAACACCGGGGAGCTGTTTTTT.

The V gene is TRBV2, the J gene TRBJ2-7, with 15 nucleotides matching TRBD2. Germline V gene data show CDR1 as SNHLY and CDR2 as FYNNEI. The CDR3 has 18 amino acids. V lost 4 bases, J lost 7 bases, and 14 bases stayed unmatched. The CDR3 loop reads CASSGPGLAGGPAEEQYF. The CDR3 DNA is TGTGCCAGCAGTGGGCCGGGACTAGCGGGAGGACCTGCTGAAGAGCAGTACTTC.

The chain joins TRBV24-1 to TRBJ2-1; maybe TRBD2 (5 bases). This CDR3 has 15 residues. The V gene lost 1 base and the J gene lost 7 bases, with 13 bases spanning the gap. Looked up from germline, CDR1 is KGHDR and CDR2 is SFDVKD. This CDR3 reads CATSDFSGIRNEQFF. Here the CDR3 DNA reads TGTGCCACCAGTGATTTCAGCGGTATAAGAAATGAGCAGTTCTTC.

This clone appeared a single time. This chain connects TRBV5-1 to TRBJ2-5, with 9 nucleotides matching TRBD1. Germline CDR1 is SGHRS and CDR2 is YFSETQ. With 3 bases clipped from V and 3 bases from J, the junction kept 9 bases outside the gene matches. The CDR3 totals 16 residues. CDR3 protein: CASSSPGTGFEETQYF. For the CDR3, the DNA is TGCGCCAGCAGCTCCCCCGGGACAGGGTTCGAAGAGACCCAGTACTTC.

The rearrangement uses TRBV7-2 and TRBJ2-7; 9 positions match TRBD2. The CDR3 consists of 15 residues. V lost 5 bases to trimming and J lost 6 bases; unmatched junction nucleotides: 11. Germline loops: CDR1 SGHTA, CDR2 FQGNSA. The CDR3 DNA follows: TGTGCCAGCAGCCCAGGACTAGCGAGGTACGGCGAGCAGTACTTC. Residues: CASSPGLARYGEQYF.

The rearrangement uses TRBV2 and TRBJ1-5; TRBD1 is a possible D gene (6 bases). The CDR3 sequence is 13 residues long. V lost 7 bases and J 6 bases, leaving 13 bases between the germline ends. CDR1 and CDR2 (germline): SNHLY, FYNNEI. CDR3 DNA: TGTGCCAGCACCTTAAGGGGGAGTCAGCCCCAGCATTTT. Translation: CASTLRGSQPQHF.

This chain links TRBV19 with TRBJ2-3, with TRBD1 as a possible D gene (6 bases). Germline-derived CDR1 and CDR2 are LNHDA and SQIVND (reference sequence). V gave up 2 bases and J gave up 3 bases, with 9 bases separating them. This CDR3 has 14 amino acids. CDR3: CASSIQGSTDTQYF. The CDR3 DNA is TGTGCCAGTAGTATACAGGGGAGTACAGATACGCAGTATTTT.

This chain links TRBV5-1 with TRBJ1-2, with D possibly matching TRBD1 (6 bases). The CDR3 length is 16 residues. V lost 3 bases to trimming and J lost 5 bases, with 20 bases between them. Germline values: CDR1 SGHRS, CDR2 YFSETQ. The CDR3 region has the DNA TGCGCCAGCAGCTCGAACTTACAGGGACCCGTTTATGGCTACACCTTC. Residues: CASSSNLQGPVYGYTF.

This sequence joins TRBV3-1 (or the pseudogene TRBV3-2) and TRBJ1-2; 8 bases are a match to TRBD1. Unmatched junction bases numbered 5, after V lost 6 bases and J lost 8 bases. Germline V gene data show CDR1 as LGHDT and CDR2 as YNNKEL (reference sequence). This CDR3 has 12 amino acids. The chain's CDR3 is CASRHRGEGYTF. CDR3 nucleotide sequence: TGTGCCAGCAGGCACAGGGGGGAAGGCTACACCTTC.

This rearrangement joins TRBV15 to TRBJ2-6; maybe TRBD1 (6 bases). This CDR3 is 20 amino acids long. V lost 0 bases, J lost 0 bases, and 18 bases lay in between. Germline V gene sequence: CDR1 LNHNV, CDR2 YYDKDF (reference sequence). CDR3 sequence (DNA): TGTGCCACCAGCAGAGACCGATTAAAGGACAGCTTCTCTGGGGCCAACGTCCTGACTTTC. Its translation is CATSRDRLKDSFSGANVLTF.

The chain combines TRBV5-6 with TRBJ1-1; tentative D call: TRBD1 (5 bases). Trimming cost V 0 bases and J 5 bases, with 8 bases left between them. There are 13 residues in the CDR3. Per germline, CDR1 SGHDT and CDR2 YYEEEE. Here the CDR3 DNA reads TGTGCCAGCAGCTTGGGTGGGGGGACTGAAGCTTTCTTT. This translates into CASSLGGGTEAFF.

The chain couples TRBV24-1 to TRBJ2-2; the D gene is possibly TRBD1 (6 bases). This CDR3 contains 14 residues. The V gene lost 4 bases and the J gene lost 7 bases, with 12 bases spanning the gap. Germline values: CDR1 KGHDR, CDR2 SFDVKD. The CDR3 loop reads CATSEEGTFGELFF. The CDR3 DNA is TGTGCCACCAGTGAAGAAGGGACATTCGGGGAGCTGTTTTTT.

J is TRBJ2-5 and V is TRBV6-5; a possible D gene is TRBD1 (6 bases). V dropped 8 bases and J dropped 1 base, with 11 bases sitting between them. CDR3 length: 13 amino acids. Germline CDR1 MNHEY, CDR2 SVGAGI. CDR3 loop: CASARTVQETQYF. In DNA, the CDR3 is TGTGCCAGCGCTAGGACAGTCCAAGAGACCCAGTACTTC.

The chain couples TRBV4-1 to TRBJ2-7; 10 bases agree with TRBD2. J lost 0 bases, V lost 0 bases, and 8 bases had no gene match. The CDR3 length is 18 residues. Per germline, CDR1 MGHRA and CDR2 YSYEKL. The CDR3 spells CASSQDHIGLAASYEQYF. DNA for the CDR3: TGCGCCAGCAGCCAAGATCATATAGGACTAGCGGCCTCCTACGAGCAGTACTTC.

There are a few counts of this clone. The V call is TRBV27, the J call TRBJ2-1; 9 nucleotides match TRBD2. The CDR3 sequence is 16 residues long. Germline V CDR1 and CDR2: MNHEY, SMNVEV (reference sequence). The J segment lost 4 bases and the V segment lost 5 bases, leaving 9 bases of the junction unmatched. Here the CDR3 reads CASSGGGGGAYNEQFF. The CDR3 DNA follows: TGTGCCAGCAGTGGTGGCGGGGGGGGCGCGTACAATGAGCAGTTCTTC.

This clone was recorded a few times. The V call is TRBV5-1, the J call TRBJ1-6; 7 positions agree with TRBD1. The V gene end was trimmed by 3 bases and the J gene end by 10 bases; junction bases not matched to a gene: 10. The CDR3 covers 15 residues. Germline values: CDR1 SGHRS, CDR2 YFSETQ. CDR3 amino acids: CASSSPSGGFSPLHF. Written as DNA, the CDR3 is TGCGCCAGCAGCTCCCCGTCAGGGGGGTTCTCACCCCTCCACTTT.

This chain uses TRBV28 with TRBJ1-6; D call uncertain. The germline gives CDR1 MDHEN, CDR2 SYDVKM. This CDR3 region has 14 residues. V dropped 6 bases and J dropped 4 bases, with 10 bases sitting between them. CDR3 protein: CASRDTTYNSPLHF. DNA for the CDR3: TGTGCCAGCAGAGATACTACTTATAATTCACCCCTCCACTTT.

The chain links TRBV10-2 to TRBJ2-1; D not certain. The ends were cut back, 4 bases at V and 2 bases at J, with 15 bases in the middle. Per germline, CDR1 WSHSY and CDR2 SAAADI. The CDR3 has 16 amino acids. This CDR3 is CASSVRRPLTYNEQFF. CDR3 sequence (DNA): TGCGCCAGCAGTGTTCGACGTCCACTAACCTACAATGAGCAGTTCTTC.

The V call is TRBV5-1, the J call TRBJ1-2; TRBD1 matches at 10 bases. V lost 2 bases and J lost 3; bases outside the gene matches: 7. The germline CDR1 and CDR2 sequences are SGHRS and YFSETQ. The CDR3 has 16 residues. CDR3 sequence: CASSLFSGTGDYGYTF. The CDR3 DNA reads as TGCGCCAGCAGCTTATTTTCCGGGACAGGGGACTATGGCTACACCTTC.

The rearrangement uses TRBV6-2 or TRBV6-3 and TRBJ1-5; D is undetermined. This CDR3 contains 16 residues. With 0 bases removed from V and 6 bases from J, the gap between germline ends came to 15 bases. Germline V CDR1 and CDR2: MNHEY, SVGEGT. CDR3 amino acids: CASSYSWIRAGQPQHF. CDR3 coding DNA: TGTGCCAGCAGTTACTCCTGGATAAGGGCGGGTCAGCCCCAGCATTTT.